This TCR beta chain comes out of a study of T-cell memory formation after mild COVID-19. Study-wide findings and caveats: Some SARS-CoV-2-responding clones were already detected in memory before infection.

The 5'RACE method, run with constant-segment primers, produced TCR alpha and TCR beta cDNA libraries (carrying sample barcodes and UMIs). Each CDR3 protein gets one entry after TCRdb re-called the 5' RACE reads with MiXCR. The sample consists of 150,000 or so distinct CDR3 sequences, under 14% of them appearing once. Concerning this clonotype: The antigen remains undetermined.

Germline V gene lookup returns CDR1 SGHRS and CDR2 YFSETQ. The CDR3 has 16 residues. The junction had 10 bases not matched to a gene; V was cut back by 4 bases and J by 8 bases. The source is a man between 18 and 29 years old who had mild COVID-19 (a few samples of this study predate the infection). Cell type and time point are not known. Sample: PBMCs or a T cell subset sorted from them (not recorded which). V gene TRBV5-1 combines with J gene TRBJ2-1; 12 nucleotides line up with TRBD2. The CDR3 sequence: CASSRGASGGAHEQFF. CDR3 nucleotides: TGCGCCAGCAGCAGGGGAGCTAGCGGGGGGGCCCATGAGCAGTTCTTC.